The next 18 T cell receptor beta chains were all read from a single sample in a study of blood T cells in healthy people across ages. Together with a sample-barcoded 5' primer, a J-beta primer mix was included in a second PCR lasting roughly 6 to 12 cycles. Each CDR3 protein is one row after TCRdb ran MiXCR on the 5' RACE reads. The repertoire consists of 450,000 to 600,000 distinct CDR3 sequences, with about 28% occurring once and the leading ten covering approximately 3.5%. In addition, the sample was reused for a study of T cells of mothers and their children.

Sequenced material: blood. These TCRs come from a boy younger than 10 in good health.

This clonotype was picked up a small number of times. The CDR3 region is CASSKGREGNEQFF. CDR3 DNA sequence: TGTGCCAGCTCGAAGGGGCGGGAGGGCAATGAGCAGTTCTTC. The chain links TRBV2 to TRBJ2-5, with 9 bases fitting TRBD2. The end of the DNA fits TRBJ2-1 better, so the J call may be wrong. The CDR3 runs 14 residues. Germline assignment: CDR1 SNHLY and CDR2 FYNNEI.

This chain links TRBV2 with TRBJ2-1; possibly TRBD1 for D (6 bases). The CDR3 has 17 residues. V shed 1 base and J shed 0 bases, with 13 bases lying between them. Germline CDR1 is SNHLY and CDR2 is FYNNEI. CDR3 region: CASSEEKQGSSYNEQFF. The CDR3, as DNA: TGTGCCAGCAGTGAAGAAAAGCAGGGGAGCTCCTACAATGAGCAGTTCTTC. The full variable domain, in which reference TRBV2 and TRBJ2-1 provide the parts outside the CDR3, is EPEVTQTPSHQVTQMGQEVILRCVPISNHLYFYWYRQILGQKVEFLVSFYNNEISEKSEIFDDQFSVERPDGSNFTLKIRSTKLEDSAMYFCASSEEKQGSSYNEQFFGPGTRLTVL.

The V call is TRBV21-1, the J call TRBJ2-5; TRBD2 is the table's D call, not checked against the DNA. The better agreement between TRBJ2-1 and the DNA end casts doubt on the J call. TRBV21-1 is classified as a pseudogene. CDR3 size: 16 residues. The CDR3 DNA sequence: TGTGCCAGGCGACGGCTAGCGGGAGGGAGTTGCGATGAGCAGTTCTTC. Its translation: CARRRLAGGSCDEQFF.

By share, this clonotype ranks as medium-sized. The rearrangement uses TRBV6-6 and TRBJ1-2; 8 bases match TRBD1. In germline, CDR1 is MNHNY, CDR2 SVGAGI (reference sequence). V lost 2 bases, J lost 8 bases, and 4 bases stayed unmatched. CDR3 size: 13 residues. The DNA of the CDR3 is TGTGCCAGCAGTTACACAGGGGGAGGAGGCTACACCTTC. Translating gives CASSYTGGGGYTF.

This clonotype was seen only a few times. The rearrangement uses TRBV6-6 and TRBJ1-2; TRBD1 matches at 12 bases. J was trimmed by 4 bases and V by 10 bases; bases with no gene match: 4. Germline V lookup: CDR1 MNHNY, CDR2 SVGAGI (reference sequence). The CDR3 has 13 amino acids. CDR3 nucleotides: TGTGCCATCTGGGGACAGGGGGCCTATGGCTACACCTTC. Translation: CAIWGQGAYGYTF.

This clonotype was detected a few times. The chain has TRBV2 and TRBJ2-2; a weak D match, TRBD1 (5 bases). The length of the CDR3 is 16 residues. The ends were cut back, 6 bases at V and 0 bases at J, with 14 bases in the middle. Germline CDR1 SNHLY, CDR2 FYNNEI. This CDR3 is CASRHRQTANTGELFF. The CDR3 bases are TGTGCCAGCAGACACCGACAGACAGCGAACACCGGGGAGCTGTTTTTT. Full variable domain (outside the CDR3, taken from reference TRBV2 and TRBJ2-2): EPEVTQTPSHQVTQMGQEVILRCVPISNHLYFYWYRQILGQKVEFLVSFYNNEISEKSEIFDDQFSVERPDGSNFTLKIRSTKLEDSAMYFCASRHRQTANTGELFFGEGSRLTVL.

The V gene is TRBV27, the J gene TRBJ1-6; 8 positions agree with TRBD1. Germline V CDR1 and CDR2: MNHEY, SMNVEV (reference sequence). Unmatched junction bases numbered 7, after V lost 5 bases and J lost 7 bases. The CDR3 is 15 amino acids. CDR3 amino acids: CASSPRQGKNSPLHF. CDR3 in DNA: TGTGCCAGCAGTCCCAGACAGGGGAAGAATTCACCCCTCCACTTT.

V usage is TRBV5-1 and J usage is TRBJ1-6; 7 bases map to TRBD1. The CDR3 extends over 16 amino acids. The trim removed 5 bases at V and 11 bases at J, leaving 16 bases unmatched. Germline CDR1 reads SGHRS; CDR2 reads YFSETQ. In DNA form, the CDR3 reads TGCGCCAGCAGTCTCTCCCCCGACAGGGAAGTGGCACCCCTCCACTTT. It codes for CASSLSPDREVAPLHF. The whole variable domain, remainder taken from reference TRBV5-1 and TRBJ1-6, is KAGVTQTPRYLIKTRGQQVTLSCSPISGHRSVSWYQQTPGQGLQFLFEYFSETQRNKGNFPGRFSGRQFSNSRSEMNVSTLELGDSALYLCASSLSPDREVAPLHFGNGTRLTVT.

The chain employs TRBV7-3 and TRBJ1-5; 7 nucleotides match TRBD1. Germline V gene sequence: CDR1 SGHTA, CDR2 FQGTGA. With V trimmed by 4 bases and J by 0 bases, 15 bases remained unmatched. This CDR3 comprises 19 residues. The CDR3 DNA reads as TGTGCCAGCAGCTACAAGGCCCGGGACAGAATCTATAGCAATCAGCCCCAGCATTTT. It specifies CASSYKARDRIYSNQPQHF.

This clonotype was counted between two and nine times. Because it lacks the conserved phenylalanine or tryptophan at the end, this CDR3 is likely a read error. Here the CDR3 DNA reads TGCGCCAGCAGCCCCCAAGAGGGTTATGGCTACACCTTA. This codes for CASSPQEGYGYTL. The rearrangement uses TRBV5-1 and TRBJ1-2; no firm D call. Trimming took 4 bases from V and 5 from J, leaving 12 bases between them. This CDR3 is built from 13 residues. Looked up from germline, CDR1 is SGHRS and CDR2 is YFSETQ.

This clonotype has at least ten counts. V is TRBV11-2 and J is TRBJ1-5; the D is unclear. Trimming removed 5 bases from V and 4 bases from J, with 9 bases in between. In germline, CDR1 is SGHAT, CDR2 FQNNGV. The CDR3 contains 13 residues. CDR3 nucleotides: TGTGCCAGCAGCCTAGGCAGGAATCAGCCCCAGCATTTT. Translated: CASSLGRNQPQHF.

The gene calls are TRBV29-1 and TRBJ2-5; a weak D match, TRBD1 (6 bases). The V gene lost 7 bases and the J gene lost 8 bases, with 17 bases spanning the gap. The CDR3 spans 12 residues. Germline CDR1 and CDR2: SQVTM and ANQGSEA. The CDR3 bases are TGCAGCGCCAAGACAGGTCACGTCACCCAGTACTTC. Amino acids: CSAKTGHVTQYF. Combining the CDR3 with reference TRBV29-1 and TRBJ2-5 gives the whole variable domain SAVISQKPSRDICQRGTSLTIQCQVDSQVTMMFWYRQQPGQSLTLIATANQGSEATYESGFVIDKFPISRPNLTFSTLTVSNMSPEDSSIYLCSAKTGHVTQYFGPGTRLLVL.

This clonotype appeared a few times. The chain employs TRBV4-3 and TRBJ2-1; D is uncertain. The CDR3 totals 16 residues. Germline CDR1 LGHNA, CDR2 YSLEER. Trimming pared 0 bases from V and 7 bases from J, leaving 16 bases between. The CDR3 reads CASSQDPRMARNEQFF. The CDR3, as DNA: TGCGCCAGCAGCCAAGATCCTCGGATGGCTAGAAATGAGCAGTTCTTC.

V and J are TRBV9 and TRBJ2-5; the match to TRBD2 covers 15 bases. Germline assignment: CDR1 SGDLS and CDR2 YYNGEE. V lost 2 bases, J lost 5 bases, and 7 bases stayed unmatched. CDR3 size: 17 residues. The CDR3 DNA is TGTGCCAGCAGCGTTGGACTAGCGGGAGGGCCTGGGGAGACCCAGTACTTC. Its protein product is CASSVGLAGGPGETQYF.

CDR3 DNA: TGCGCCAGCAGTTTCGCCGGGACACACGGGGCTAACTATGGCTACACCTTC. It translates to CASSFAGTHGANYGYTF. The chain combines TRBV5-1 with TRBJ1-2, with a weak D call TRBD1 (6 bases). This CDR3 is built from 17 residues. The V end was cut by 5 bases, the J end by 0 bases, with 20 bases between. Germline CDR1 SGHRS, CDR2 YFSETQ.

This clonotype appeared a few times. The CDR3 region is CASSEGEETQYF. DNA of the CDR3: TGTGCCAGCAGTGAAGGGGAAGAGACCCAGTACTTC. The V call is TRBV2, the J call TRBJ2-5; D is unclear. V was cut by 1 base and J by 3 bases, with 3 bases left in between. From germline, CDR1 is SNHLY and CDR2 FYNNEI. The CDR3 length is 12 residues.

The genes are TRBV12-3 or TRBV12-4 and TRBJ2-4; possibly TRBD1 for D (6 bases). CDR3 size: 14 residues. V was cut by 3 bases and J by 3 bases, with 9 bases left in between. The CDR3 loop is CASSLDSNKNIQYF. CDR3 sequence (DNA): TGTGCCAGCAGTTTGGACAGTAACAAAAACATTCAGTACTTC.

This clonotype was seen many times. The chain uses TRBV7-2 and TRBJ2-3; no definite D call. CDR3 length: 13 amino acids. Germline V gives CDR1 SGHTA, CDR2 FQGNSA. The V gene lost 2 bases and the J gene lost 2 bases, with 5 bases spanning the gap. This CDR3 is CASSLTTTDTQYF. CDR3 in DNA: TGTGCCAGCAGCTTAACGACCACAGATACGCAGTATTTT.